This T cell receptor beta chain was recorded in a study of blood T cell repertoires in COVID-19. CDR1 KGHSH and CDR2 LQKENI come from the germline V gene. The CDR3 covers 16 residues. V dropped 3 bases and J dropped 3; count of bases not matched to a gene: 6. Method: immunoSEQ multiplex PCR; TCRdb's copy keeps in-frame clones and lacks some. The sample contains about 150,000 clones, 75% to 90% of which appear only once. The chain employs TRBV18 and TRBJ2-3, with TRBD2 identical over 10 bases. Sequenced: peripheral blood. The sequence came from a woman in her forties with acute or convalescent COVID-19. Written as DNA, the CDR3 is TGTGCCAGCTCACCTCCTAGCGGGAGAGTGACAGATACGCAGTATTTT. Translated: CASSPPSGRVTDTQYF.